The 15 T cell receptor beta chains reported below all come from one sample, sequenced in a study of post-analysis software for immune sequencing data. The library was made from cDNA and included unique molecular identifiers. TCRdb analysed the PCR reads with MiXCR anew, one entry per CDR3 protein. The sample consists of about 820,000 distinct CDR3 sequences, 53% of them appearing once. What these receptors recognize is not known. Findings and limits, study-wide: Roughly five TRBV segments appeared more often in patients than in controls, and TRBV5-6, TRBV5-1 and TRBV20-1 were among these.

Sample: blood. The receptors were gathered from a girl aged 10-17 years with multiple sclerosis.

In DNA form, the CDR3 reads TGTGCCAGGCGGATAACAGGGAAGGGCACAGATACGCAGTATTTT. This codes for CARRITGKGTDTQYF. This chain uses TRBV6-4 with TRBJ2-3; D might be TRBD1 (6 bases). CDR1 and CDR2 (germline): MRHNA, SNTAGT. This CDR3 comprises 15 residues. V was shortened by 9 bases and J by 1 base, with 17 bases between the two germline ends.

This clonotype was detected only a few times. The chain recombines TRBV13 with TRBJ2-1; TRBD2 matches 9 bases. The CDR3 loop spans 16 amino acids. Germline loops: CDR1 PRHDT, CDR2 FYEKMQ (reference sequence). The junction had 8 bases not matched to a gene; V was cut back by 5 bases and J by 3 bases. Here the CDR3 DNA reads TGTGCCAGCAGCCATCGAGCGGGAGGAGGCTACAATGAGCAGTTCTTC. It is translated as CASSHRAGGGYNEQFF.

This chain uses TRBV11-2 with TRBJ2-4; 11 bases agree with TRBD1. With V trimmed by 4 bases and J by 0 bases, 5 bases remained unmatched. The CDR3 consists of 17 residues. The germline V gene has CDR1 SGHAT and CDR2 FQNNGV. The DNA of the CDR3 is TGTGCCAGCAGCTGGAGGACAGGGGGCTTAGCCAAAAACATTCAGTACTTC. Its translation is CASSWRTGGLAKNIQYF.

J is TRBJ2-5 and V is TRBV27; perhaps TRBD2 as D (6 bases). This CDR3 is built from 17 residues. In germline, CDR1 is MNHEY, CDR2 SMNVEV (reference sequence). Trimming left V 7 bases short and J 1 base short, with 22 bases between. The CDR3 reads CASTTSGGLRSQETQYF. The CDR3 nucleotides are TGTGCCAGCACCACTTCCGGGGGACTGCGTAGCCAAGAGACCCAGTACTTC.

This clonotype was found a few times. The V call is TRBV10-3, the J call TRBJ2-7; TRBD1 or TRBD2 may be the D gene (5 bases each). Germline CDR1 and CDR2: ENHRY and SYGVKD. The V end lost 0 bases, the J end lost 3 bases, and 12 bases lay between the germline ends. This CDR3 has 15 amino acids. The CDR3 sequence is CAISESVGANYEQYF. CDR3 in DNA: TGTGCCATCAGTGAGTCGGTCGGGGCCAACTACGAGCAGTACTTC.

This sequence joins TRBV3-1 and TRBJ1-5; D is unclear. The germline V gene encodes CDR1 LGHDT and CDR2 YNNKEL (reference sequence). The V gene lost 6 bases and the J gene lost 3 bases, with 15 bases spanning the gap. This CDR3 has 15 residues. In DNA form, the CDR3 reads TGTGCCAGCAGTAAAGGGAACAGATTCAATCAGCCCCAGCATTTT. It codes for CASSKGNRFNQPQHF.

The CDR3 protein is CATSDPGLAGNEQFF. CDR3 coding DNA: TGTGCCACCAGTGACCCCGGACTAGCGGGAAATGAGCAGTTCTTC. The chain links TRBV24-1 to TRBJ2-1, with 12 bases aligning to TRBD2. Losses at the gene ends were 4 bases for V and 7 bases for J; bases not matched to a gene: 4. The CDR3 runs to 15 residues. Germline CDR1 is KGHDR and CDR2 is SFDVKD.

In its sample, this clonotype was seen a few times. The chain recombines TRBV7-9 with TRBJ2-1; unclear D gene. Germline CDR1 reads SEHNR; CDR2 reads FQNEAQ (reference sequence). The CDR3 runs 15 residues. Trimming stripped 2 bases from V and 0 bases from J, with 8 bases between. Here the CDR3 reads CASSLSMSSYNEQFF. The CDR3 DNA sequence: TGTGCCAGCAGCTTATCCATGAGCTCCTACAATGAGCAGTTCTTC.

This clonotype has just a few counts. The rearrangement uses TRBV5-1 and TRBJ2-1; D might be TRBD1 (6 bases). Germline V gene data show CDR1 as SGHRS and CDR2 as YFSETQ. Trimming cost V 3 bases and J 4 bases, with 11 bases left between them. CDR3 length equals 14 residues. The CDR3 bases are TGCGCCAGCAGCTCACGACAGGCGTACAATGAGCAGTTCTTC. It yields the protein CASSSRQAYNEQFF.

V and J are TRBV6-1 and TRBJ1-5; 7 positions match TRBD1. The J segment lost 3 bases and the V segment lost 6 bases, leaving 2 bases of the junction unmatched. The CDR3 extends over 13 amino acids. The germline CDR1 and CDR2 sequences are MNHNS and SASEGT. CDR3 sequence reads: CASRDRTNQPQHF. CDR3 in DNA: TGTGCCAGCAGGGACAGGACCAATCAGCCCCAGCATTTT.

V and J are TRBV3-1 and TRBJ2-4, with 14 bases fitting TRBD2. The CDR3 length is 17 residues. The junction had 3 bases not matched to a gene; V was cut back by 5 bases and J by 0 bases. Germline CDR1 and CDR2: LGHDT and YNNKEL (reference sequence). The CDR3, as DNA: TGTGCCAGCAGCGCTGGGACTAGCGGGAGAGCCAAAAACATTCAGTACTTC. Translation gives CASSAGTSGRAKNIQYF.

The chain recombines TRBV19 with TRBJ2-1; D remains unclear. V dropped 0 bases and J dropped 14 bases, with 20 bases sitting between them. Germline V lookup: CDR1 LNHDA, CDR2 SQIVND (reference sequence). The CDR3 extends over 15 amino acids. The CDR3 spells CASSIDNRAHTSEFF. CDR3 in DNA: TGTGCCAGTAGTATAGATAATAGAGCACATACGTCTGAGTTCTTC.

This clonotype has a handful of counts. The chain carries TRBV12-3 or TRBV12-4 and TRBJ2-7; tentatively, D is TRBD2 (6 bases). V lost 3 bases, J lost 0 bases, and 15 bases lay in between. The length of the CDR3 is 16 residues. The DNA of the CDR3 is TGTGCCAGCAGTTTGGGGGGTCAGAGGAGCTCCTACGAGCAGTACTTC. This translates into CASSLGGQRSSYEQYF.

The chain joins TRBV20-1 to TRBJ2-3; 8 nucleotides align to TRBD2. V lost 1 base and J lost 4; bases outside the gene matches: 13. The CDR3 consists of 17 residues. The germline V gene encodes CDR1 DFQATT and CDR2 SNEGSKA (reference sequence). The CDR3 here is CSARGPLRRGGPDTQYF. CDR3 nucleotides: TGCAGTGCTAGAGGGCCCCTTCGACGGGGGGGCCCAGATACGCAGTATTTT.

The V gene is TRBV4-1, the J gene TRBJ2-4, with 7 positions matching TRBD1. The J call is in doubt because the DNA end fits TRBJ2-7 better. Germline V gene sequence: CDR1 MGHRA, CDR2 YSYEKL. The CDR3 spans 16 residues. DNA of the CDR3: TGCGCCAGCAGTCCGCTCTCGAACAGGGGCCTCATCGAGCAGTACTTC. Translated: CASSPLSNRGLIEQYF.